The sequence of this T cell receptor beta chain was determined in a study of T cell repertoires in cytomegalovirus infection. For the study at large: Public TCR beta signatures indicated both CMV infection and matching HLA type.

V was pared by 4 bases and J by 7 bases, with 13 bases between. CDR3 length: 13 residues. From germline, CDR1 is SGHTA and CDR2 FQGNSA. This clonotype was counted many times. The target antigen is unknown. Whole-study findings and limits: It was HLA-C-restricted CMV-specific TCR beta clonotypes that dominated the response ex vivo. Identification of carriers of CMV plus the relevant HLA was performed using cumulative public TCR beta family frequency.

In TCRdb, the reads were re-called with MiXCR into one record per CDR3 protein. The sample has tens of thousands of distinct CDR3 sequences, 3.7% seen once. The chain is built from TRBV7-2 and TRBJ1-1, with unresolved D. Specimen: PBMCs. The clonotype comes from a human donor in good health (CMV status not recorded). Some clones in this sample may be carry-over from other donors' samples. The chain's CDR3 is CASSSGPSGEAFF. Here the CDR3 DNA reads TGTGCCAGCAGCTCGGGCCCCTCGGGTGAAGCTTTCTTT.